Below, 7 T cell receptor beta chains from the same sample are listed, as sequenced in a study of cytomegalovirus exposure and HLA in healthy donors. Primers: 60 Vbeta forward and 13 Jbeta reverse. Sequencing was performed with immunoSEQ multiplex PCR; in TCRdb, only in-frame clones are kept and a portion is missing. The sample has tens of thousands of clones, under 80% seen once. Sequencing was done on a sample of PBMCs. The receptor set was obtained from a man in his 60s in good health and CMV-seropositive.

This chain joins TRBV10-1 and TRBJ2-2, with D uncertain. Germline assignment: CDR1 WNHNN and CDR2 SYGVQD (reference sequence). Trimming removed 0 bases from V and 6 bases from J, with 5 bases in between. There are 13 residues in the CDR3. The chain's CDR3 is CASSESRSGELFF. The CDR3 DNA reads as TGCGCCAGCAGTGAGTCGAGGTCCGGGGAGCTGTTTTTT.

The CDR3 sequence: CASSPPGGSYEQYF. CDR3 nucleotides: TGTGCCAGCAGCCCCCCCGGGGGCTCCTACGAGCAGTACTTC. V and J are TRBV11-2 and TRBJ2-7; possibly TRBD2 for D (6 bases). This CDR3 has 14 amino acids. CDR1 and CDR2 (germline): SGHAT, FQNNGV. V gave up 5 bases and J gave up 0 bases, with 11 bases separating them.

The rearrangement links TRBV6-1 to TRBJ2-7, with D tentatively TRBD2 (5 bases). Germline CDR1 reads MNHNS; CDR2 reads SASEGT. CDR3 length equals 13 residues. V shed 6 bases and J shed 2 bases, with 11 bases lying between them. CDR3 in amino acids: CASRAGGPYEQYF. The CDR3 nucleotides read TGTGCCAGCAGGGCAGGAGGACCCTACGAGCAGTACTTC.

DNA of the CDR3: TGTGCCAGTGCTCACGGCGGCGGGGCTTTCTTT. Translated: CASAHGGGAFF. The gene calls are TRBV19 and TRBJ1-1, with D unresolved. Trimming stripped 8 bases from V and 11 bases from J, with 15 bases between. Germline CDR1 LNHDA, CDR2 SQIVND (reference sequence). The CDR3 is 11 amino acids.

The chain is built from TRBV2 and TRBJ2-5; D gene ambiguous. V was pared by 4 bases and J by 4 bases, with 10 bases between. This CDR3 spans 13 amino acids. Germline CDR1 SNHLY, CDR2 FYNNEI. CDR3 in DNA: TGTGCCAGCAGTGCGTCAGAGGTAGAGACCCAGTACTTC. The encoded protein is CASSASEVETQYF. The variable domain in full, with the rest retrieved from reference TRBV2 and TRBJ2-5, is EPEVTQTPSHQVTQMGQEVILRCVPISNHLYFYWYRQILGQKVEFLVSFYNNEISEKSEIFDDQFSVERPDGSNFTLKIRSTKLEDSAMYFCASSASEVETQYFGPGTRLLVL.

This chain links TRBV28 with TRBJ1-5; D remains unclear. Per the germline V gene, CDR1 is MDHEN and CDR2 is SYDVKM. The CDR3 loop spans 14 amino acids. The V and J ends lost 5 bases and 3 bases respectively, with 11 bases between them. The chain's CDR3 is CASSVRAFNQPQHF. Here the CDR3 DNA reads TGTGCCAGCAGTGTCCGAGCGTTCAATCAGCCCCAGCATTTT.

CDR3 nucleotide sequence: TGTGCCAGCAGTCACGGGACAGCCCTCCGCGAGCAGTACTTC. Amino acid sequence: CASSHGTALREQYF. This rearrangement joins TRBV6-5 to TRBJ2-7, with 7 bases aligning to TRBD1. J lost 6 bases, V lost 5 bases, and 10 bases had no gene match. CDR1 is MNHEY, CDR2 SVGAGI, per germline. The CDR3 extends over 14 amino acids.